These 5 T cell receptor beta chains share one sample of origin, sequenced in a study of shared clonotypes between healthy human individuals. Profiled with immunoSEQ multiplex PCR; TCRdb holds only in-frame clones, not every one. The sample has more than 2 million clones, approximately 96% seen once. What was sequenced was naive CD4+ T cells sorted from blood. As to subset: CD45RA+ positively selected. These receptors were obtained from a man aged 18 to 30 in good health.

The chain links TRBV11-2 to TRBJ1-1; no reliable D call. The CDR3 is made up of 13 amino acids. Per the germline V gene, CDR1 is SGHAT and CDR2 is FQNNGV. The V gene lost 5 bases and the J gene lost 5 bases, with 12 bases spanning the gap. CDR3 DNA sequence: TGTGCCAGCAGCCCCCAGTATGGAACTGAAGCTTTCTTT. Its translation: CASSPQYGTEAFF.

The chain combines TRBV19 with TRBJ2-4, with D possibly TRBD2 on 5 matching bases. This CDR3 is 12 amino acids long. V lost 3 bases, J lost 8 bases, and 8 bases lay in between. CDR1 is LNHDA, CDR2 SQIVND, per germline (reference sequence). Written as DNA, the CDR3 is TGTGCCAGTAGTATTACCGGGGACATTCAGTACTTC. This translates into CASSITGDIQYF. The full variable domain, with the rest looked up from reference TRBV19 and TRBJ2-4, is DGGITQSPKYLFRKEGQNVTLSCEQNLNHDAMYWYRQDPGQGLRLIYYSQIVNDFQKGDIAEGYSVSREKKESFPLTVTSAQKNPTAFYLCASSITGDIQYFGAGTRLSVL.

This chain connects TRBV5-5 to TRBJ1-6, with D unresolved. V was cut by 7 bases and J by 14 bases, with 22 bases left in between. Germline CDR1 and CDR2: SGHKS and YYEKEE (reference sequence). The CDR3 consists of 14 residues. The DNA of the CDR3 is TGTGCCAGCGGCACGGACGGATTAATTCAAGCCCTCCACTTT. Translating it yields CASGTDGLIQALHF.

The CDR3 sequence: CAWSAVMGLASQGWGFF. Written as DNA, the CDR3 is TGTGCCTGGAGCGCCGTCATGGGACTAGCGTCTCAGGGCTGGGGGTTCTTC. The chain uses TRBV30 and TRBJ2-1; 10 positions match TRBD2. Germline loops: CDR1 GTSNPN, CDR2 SVGIG (reference sequence). This CDR3 region has 17 residues. J lost 15 bases, V lost 3 bases, and 23 bases had no gene match. Together with reference TRBV30 and TRBJ2-1, the CDR3 gives the full variable domain: SQTIHQWPATLVQPVGSPLSLECTVEGTSNPNLYWYRQAAGRGLQLLFYSVGIGQISSEVPQNLSASRPQDRQFILSSKKLLLSDSGFYLCAWSAVMGLASQGWGFFGPGTRLTVL.

The V and J genes are TRBV9 and TRBJ1-3; tentatively, D is TRBD1 (6 bases). The germline V and J ends were trimmed by 0 bases and 2 bases, with 12 bases remaining between them. Germline assignment: CDR1 SGDLS and CDR2 YYNGEE. This CDR3 spans 16 amino acids. CDR3 DNA: TGTGCCAGCAGCGTAGGAGCCGGGGGCACTGGAAACACCATATATTTT. This gives the protein CASSVGAGGTGNTIYF.